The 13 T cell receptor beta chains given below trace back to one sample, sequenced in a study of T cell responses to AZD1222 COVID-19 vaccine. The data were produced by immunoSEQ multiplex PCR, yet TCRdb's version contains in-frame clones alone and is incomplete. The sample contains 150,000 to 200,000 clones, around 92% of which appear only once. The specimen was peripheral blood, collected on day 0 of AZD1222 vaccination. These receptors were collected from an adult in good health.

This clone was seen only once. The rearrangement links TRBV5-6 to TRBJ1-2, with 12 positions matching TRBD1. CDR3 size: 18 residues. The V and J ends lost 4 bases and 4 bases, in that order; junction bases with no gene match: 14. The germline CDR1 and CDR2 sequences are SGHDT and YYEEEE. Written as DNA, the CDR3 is TGTGCCAGCAGCCCTCCCCCGGGGACAGGGGGCGCAGGCTATGGCTACACCTTC. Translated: CASSPPPGTGGAGYGYTF.

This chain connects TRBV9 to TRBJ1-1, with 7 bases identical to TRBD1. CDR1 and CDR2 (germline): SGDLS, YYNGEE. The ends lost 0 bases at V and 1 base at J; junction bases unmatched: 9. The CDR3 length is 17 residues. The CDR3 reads CASSVDPGRGTNTEAFF. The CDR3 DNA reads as TGTGCCAGCAGCGTAGATCCCGGCAGGGGGACGAACACTGAAGCTTTCTTT.

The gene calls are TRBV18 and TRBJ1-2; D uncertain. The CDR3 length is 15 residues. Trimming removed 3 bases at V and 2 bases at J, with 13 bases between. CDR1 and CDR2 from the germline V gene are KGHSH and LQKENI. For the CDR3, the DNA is TGTGCCAGCTCACCGATGGAGGCGTTCAACTATGGCTACACCTTC. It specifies CASSPMEAFNYGYTF.

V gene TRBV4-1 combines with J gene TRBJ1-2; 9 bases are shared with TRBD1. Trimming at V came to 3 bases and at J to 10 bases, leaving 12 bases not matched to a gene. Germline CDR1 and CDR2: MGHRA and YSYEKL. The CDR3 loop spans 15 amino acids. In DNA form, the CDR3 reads TGCGCCAGCAGCCAGCGGGCCGGGGACAGGGCCCTCTACACCTTC. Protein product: CASSQRAGDRALYTF.

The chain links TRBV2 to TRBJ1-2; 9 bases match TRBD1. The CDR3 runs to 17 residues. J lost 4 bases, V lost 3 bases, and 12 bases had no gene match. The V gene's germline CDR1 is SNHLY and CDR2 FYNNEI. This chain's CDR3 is CASSDMGLGQGFYGYTF. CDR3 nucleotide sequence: TGTGCCAGCAGTGACATGGGTTTGGGACAGGGCTTCTATGGCTACACCTTC.

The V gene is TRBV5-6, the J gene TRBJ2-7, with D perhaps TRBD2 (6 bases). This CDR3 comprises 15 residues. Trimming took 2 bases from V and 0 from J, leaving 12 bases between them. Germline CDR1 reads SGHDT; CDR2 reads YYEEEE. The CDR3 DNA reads TGTGCCAGCAGCTTAATCCAGCGGGCCTCCTACGAGCAGTACTTC. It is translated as CASSLIQRASYEQYF.

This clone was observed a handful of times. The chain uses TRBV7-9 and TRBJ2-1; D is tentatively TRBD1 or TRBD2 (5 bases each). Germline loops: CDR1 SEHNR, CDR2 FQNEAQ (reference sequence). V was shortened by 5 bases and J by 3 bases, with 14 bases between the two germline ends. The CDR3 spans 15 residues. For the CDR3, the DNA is TGTGCCAGCAGCCAAGGGACCGGTAACTACAATGAGCAGTTCTTC. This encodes CASSQGTGNYNEQFF. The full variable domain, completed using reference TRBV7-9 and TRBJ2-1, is DTGVSQNPRHKITKRGQNVTFRCDPISEHNRLYWYRQTLGQGPEFLTYFQNEAQLEKSRLLSDRFSAERPKGSFSTLEIQRTEQGDSAMYLCASSQGTGNYNEQFFGPGTRLTVL.

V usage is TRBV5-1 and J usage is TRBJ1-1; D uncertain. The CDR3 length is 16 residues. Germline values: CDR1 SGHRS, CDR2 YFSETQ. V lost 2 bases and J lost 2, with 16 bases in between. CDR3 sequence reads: CASSFRSRGNNTEAFF. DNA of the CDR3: TGCGCCAGCAGCTTCCGGTCGAGAGGGAATAACACTGAAGCTTTCTTT.

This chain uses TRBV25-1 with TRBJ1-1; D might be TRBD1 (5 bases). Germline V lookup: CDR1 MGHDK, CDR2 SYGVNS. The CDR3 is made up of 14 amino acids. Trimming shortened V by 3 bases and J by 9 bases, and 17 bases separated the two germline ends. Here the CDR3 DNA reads TGTGCCAGCAGTGACCTCCGGGACGGACCAAAAGCTTTCTTT. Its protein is CASSDLRDGPKAFF.

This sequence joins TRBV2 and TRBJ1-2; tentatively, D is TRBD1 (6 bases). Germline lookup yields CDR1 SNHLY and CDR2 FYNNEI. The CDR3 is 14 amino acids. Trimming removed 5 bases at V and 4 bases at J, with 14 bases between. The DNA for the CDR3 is TGTGCCAGCAGTCGTGAACAGGGCGGCTATGGCTACACCTTC. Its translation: CASSREQGGYGYTF. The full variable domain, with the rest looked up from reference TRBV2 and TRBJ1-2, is EPEVTQTPSHQVTQMGQEVILRCVPISNHLYFYWYRQILGQKVEFLVSFYNNEISEKSEIFDDQFSVERPDGSNFTLKIRSTKLEDSAMYFCASSREQGGYGYTFGSGTRLTVV.

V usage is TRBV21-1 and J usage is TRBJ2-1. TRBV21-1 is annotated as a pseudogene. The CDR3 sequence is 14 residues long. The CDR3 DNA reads TGTGCCAGCAGCAAAGGTGTAGGGCCGAATGAGCAGTTCTTC. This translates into CASSKGVGPNEQFF.

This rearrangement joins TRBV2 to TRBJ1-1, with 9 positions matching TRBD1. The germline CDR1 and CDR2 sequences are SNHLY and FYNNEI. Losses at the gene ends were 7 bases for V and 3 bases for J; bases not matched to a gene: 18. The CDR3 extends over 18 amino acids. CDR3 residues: CASTIPSGTGSLYTEAFF. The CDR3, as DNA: TGTGCCAGCACTATCCCTTCCGGGACAGGGTCTTTATACACTGAAGCTTTCTTT.

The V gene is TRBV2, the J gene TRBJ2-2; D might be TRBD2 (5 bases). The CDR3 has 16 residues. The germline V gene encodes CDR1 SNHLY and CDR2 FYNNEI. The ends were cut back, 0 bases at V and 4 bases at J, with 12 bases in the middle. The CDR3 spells CASSEAASRGTGELFF. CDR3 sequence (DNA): TGTGCCAGCAGTGAAGCGGCTAGTCGGGGCACCGGGGAGCTGTTTTTT. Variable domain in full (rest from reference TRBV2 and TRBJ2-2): EPEVTQTPSHQVTQMGQEVILRCVPISNHLYFYWYRQILGQKVEFLVSFYNNEISEKSEIFDDQFSVERPDGSNFTLKIRSTKLEDSAMYFCASSEAASRGTGELFFGEGSRLTVL.